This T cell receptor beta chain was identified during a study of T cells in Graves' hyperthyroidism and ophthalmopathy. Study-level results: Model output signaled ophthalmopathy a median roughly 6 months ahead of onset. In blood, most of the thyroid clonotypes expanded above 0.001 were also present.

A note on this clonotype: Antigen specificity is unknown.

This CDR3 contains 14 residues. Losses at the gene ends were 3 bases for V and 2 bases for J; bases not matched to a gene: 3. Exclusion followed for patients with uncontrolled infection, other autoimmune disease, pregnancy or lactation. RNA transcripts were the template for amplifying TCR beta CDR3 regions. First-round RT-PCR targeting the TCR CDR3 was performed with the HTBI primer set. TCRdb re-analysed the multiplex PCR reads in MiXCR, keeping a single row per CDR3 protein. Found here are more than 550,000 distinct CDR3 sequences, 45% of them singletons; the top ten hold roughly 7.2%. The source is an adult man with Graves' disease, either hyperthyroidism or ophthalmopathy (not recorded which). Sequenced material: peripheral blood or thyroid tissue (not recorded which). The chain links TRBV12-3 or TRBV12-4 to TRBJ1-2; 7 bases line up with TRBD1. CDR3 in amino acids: CASSLTGWNYGYTF. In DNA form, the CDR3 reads TGTGCCAGCAGTTTGACAGGGTGGAACTATGGCTACACCTTC.